What follows describes a single T cell receptor (beta chain). What it binds is not known. V gave up 6 bases and J gave up 9 bases; unmatched junction bases: 4. The CDR3 covers 13 residues. Germline-derived CDR1 and CDR2 are LNHDA and SQIVND (reference sequence). Two lung cancer pathologists independently confirmed each histologic diagnosis. Using immunoSEQ multiplex PCR, the repertoire was profiled, and TCRdb retains in-frame clones only, with some absent. The table has approximately 10,000 clones, around 80% seen once; the top ten hold 6.6%. The data were obtained in a study of immune evolution from preneoplasia to lung adenocarcinoma. Study in general: HLA loss of heterozygosity: over 5.5% AIS, under 19% MIA, about 35% ADC, none AAH. Study-level results: Normal lung had the highest top T cell clone frequencies.

Sequenced sample: FFPE lung adenocarcinoma in situ tissue. The chain recombines TRBV19 with TRBJ2-1; 11 bases line up with TRBD1. The TCR sequence derives from a person aged 55-80 years with lung adenocarcinoma. The CDR3 is CASSGTGGGEQFF. Here the CDR3 DNA reads TGTGCCAGTAGCGGGACAGGGGGAGGTGAGCAGTTCTTC.